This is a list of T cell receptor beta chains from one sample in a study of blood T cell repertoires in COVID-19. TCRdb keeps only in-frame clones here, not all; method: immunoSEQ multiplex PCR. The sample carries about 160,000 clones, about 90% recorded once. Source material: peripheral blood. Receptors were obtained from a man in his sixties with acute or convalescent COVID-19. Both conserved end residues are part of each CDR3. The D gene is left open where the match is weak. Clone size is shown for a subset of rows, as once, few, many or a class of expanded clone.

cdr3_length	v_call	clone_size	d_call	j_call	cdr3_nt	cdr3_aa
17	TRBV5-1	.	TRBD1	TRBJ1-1	TGCGCCAGCAGCTTACGGACAGGGGGGCGAATGAACACTGAAGCTTTCTTT	CASSLRTGGRMNTEAFF
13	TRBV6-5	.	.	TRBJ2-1	TGTGCCAGCAGTTATGGGGGAGGCAATGAGCAGTTCTTC	CASSYGGGNEQFF
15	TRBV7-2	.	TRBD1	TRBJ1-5	TGTGCCAGCAGCTTTAGCAGGGGGCAACGACAGCCCCAGCATTTT	CASSFSRGQRQPQHF
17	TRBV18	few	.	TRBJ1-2	TGTGCCAGCTCGCCCCAGTGGGCGAGATCCGGAATCTATGGCTACACCTTC	CASSPQWARSGIYGYTF
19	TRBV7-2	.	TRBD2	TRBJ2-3	TGTGCCAGCAGCACCCATGGGCTAGCGGGGGACCTTAGCACAGATACGCAGTATTTT	CASSTHGLAGDLSTDTQYF
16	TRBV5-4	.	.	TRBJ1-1	TGTGCCAGCAGCCCACAGGGAAGGGCCACGAACACTGAAGCTTTCTTT	CASSPQGRATNTEAFF
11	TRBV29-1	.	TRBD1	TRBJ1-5	TGCAGCGTTACGCGACAGGGAGCCCAGCATTTT	CSVTRQGAQHF
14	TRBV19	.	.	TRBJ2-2	TGTGCCAGTATTGGAGACAGAATCACCGGGGAGCTGTTTTTT	CASIGDRITGELFF
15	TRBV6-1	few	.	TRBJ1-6	TGTGCCAGCAGTGAAGCGAGGAACAGGGCTTCACCCCTCCACTTT	CASSEARNRASPLHF
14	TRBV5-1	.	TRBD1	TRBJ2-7	TGCGCCAGCAGCGAACAGGGGGCTAGGTACGAGCAGTACTTC	CASSEQGARYEQYF
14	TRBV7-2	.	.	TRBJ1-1	TGTGCCAGCAGCCTTGGGGGGATAAAACGTGAAGCTTTCTTT	CASSLGGIKREAFF
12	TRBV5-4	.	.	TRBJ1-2	TGTGCCATCCATTCCGGGACTCGGGGCTACACCTTC	CAIHSGTRGYTF
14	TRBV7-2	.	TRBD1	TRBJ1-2	TGTGCCAGCAGCGCCCAACAGGGGAACTATGGCTACACCTTC	CASSAQQGNYGYTF
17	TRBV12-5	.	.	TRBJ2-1	TGTGCTAGTGGTTTGGTACCGGATGGGGGCATTTTAAATGAGCAGTTCTTC	CASGLVPDGGILNEQFF
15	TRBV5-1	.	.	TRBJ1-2	TGCGCCAGCAGTCCCTGGGAGACGGGGGACTATGGCTACACCTTC	CASSPWETGDYGYTF
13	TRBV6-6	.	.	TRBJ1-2	TGTGCCAGCAGTTACTCGAGGGGACTGGGCTACACCTTC	CASSYSRGLGYTF
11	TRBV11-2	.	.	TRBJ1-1	TGTGCCAGCAGCATTACAGATGAAGCTTTCTTT	CASSITDEAFF
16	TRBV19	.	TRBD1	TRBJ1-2	TGTGCCAGTAGTCCACAAACGACAGGGTCGGTCTATGGCTACACCTTC	CASSPQTTGSVYGYTF
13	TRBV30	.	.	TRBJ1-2	TGTGCCTGGAGTGGGCAGGTTACCGGCGGCTACACCTTC	CAWSGQVTGGYTF
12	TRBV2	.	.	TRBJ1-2	TGTGCCAGCAGTGAAATCGTCTATGGCTACACCTTC	CASSEIVYGYTF